The entry below describes one T cell receptor beta chain. With 8 bases clipped from V and 6 bases from J, the junction kept 9 bases outside the gene matches. The CDR3 extends over 13 amino acids. In germline, CDR1 is SGHDN, CDR2 FVKESK. This entry belongs to a study of blood T cell repertoires in COVID-19. For the study at large: Sites across the United States, Italy and Spain contributed samples from acute and convalescent COVID-19. PBMCs, B-cell-depleted T cells, or T cells provided the cDNA or gDNA that made up the material.

In the original processing: Reference gene primer amplification gave nucleated cell count estimates. Using immunoSEQ multiplex PCR, the repertoire was profiled, and TCRdb retains in-frame clones only, with some absent. The DNA was the basis for D and trimming; V, J and clone size are from that table. The table records about 270,000 clones, 81% of them present only once. The chain employs TRBV14 and TRBJ1-2, with 7 nucleotides matching TRBD1. This TCR came from a woman aged 60-70 years with active or convalescent COVID-19. Sequencing was done on a sample of peripheral blood. In nucleotides, the CDR3 is TGTGCCAGCGGACAGGCCAGCTTGAATGGCTACACCTTC. Translated: CASGQASLNGYTF.